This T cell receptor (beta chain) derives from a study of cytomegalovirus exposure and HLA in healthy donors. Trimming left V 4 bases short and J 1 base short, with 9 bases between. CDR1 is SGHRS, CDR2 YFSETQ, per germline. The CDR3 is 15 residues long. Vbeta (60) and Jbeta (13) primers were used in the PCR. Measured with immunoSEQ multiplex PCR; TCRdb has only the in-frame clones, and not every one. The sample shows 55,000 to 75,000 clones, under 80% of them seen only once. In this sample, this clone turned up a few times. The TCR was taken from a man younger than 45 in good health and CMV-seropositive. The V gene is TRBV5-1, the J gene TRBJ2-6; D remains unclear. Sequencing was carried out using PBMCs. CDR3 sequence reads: CASSPTVSGANVLTF. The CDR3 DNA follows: TGCGCCAGCAGCCCCACGGTTTCTGGGGCCAACGTCCTGACTTTC.